The 23 T cell receptor beta chains below all came from one sample that was sequenced in a study of cytomegalovirus exposure and HLA in healthy donors. The PCR was carried out with 60 Vbeta primers and 13 Jbeta primers. Method: immunoSEQ multiplex PCR; TCRdb's copy keeps in-frame clones and lacks some. This table holds approximately 110,000 clones, approximately 70% found once. The sample comprised PBMCs. These TCRs come from a man aged 25 to 40 in good health and CMV-seropositive.

This chain connects TRBV19 to TRBJ1-1, with 10 nucleotides matching TRBD1. Losses at the gene ends were 3 bases for V and 4 bases for J; bases not matched to a gene: 2. Germline V gene sequence: CDR1 LNHDA, CDR2 SQIVND (reference sequence). The CDR3 extends over 14 amino acids. The CDR3 loop is CASSIRDRGTEAFF. For the CDR3, the DNA is TGTGCCAGTAGTATCCGGGACAGGGGCACTGAAGCTTTCTTT. Based on the CDR3 plus reference TRBV19 and TRBJ1-1, the full variable domain is DGGITQSPKYLFRKEGQNVTLSCEQNLNHDAMYWYRQDPGQGLRLIYYSQIVNDFQKGDIAEGYSVSREKKESFPLTVTSAQKNPTAFYLCASSIRDRGTEAFFGQGTRLTVV.

The chain carries TRBV19 and TRBJ1-1, with 7 bases fitting TRBD1. This CDR3 contains 12 residues. V dropped 6 bases and J dropped 8; count of bases not matched to a gene: 6. The germline V gene encodes CDR1 LNHDA and CDR2 SQIVND (reference sequence). The CDR3 loop reads CASSRTGLEAFF. In DNA form, the CDR3 reads TGTGCCAGTAGCCGGACAGGTCTAGAAGCTTTCTTT.

Here the CDR3 DNA reads TGCGCCAGGCCCAGGGTTTCACCCCTCCACTTT. Translating gives CARPRVSPLHF. This chain links TRBV10-1 with TRBJ1-6; a possible D gene is TRBD1 (5 bases). Germline V lookup: CDR1 WNHNN, CDR2 SYGVQD (reference sequence). V was trimmed by 9 bases and J by 9 bases, leaving 9 bases between them. CDR3 size: 11 residues.

The V gene is TRBV9, the J gene TRBJ2-3; 8 bases fit TRBD2. The V segment lost 0 bases and the J segment 6 bases; nucleotides outside the gene matches: 3. This CDR3 has 14 residues. Per germline, CDR1 SGDLS and CDR2 YYNGEE. The CDR3 spells CASSVESGSDTQYF. The CDR3 nucleotides are TGTGCCAGCAGCGTAGAAAGCGGGAGTGATACGCAGTATTTT.

This rearrangement joins TRBV9 to TRBJ1-2, with unresolved D. Germline V gene lookup returns CDR1 SGDLS and CDR2 YYNGEE. V was trimmed by 0 bases and J by 5 bases, leaving 35 bases between them. The CDR3 has 22 residues. CDR3 region: CASSVAYLENSISPSARYGYTF. The CDR3 DNA reads TGTGCCAGCAGCGTAGCCTACCTCGAAAACTCCATAAGCCCTAGCGCGAGGTATGGCTACACCTTC.

The chain combines TRBV5-1 with TRBJ2-1; 8 nucleotides line up with TRBD2. This CDR3 contains 14 residues. The germline V gene encodes CDR1 SGHRS and CDR2 YFSETQ. V shed 3 bases and J 12 bases; nucleotides not matched to a gene: 11. The CDR3: CASSSGTRGYGQFF. CDR3 sequence (DNA): TGCGCCAGCAGCTCCGGGACTAGAGGGTATGGGCAGTTCTTC. Drawing the rest from reference TRBV5-1 and TRBJ2-1, the complete variable domain is KAGVTQTPRYLIKTRGQQVTLSCSPISGHRSVSWYQQTPGQGLQFLFEYFSETQRNKGNFPGRFSGRQFSNSRSEMNVSTLELGDSALYLCASSSGTRGYGQFFGPGTRLTVL.

The chain employs TRBV27 and TRBJ1-1, with 8 bases identical to TRBD1. J lost 1 base, V lost 5 bases, and 12 bases had no gene match. The CDR3 totals 17 residues. Germline V gene sequence: CDR1 MNHEY, CDR2 SMNVEV (reference sequence). This chain's CDR3 is CASSPRGTGWGNTEAFF. DNA for the CDR3: TGTGCCAGCAGTCCTAGGGGGACAGGCTGGGGGAACACTGAAGCTTTCTTT.

The V call is TRBV30, the J call TRBJ1-4, with 8 bases that match TRBD1. The CDR3 contains 14 residues. Per germline, CDR1 GTSNPN and CDR2 SVGIG (reference sequence). The V segment lost 4 bases and the J segment 4 bases; nucleotides outside the gene matches: 5. CDR3 bases: TGTGCCTGGACCTACGGACAGGGTAATGAAAAACTGTTTTTT. Translation: CAWTYGQGNEKLFF.

The chain recombines TRBV2 with TRBJ2-7; D possibly corresponds to TRBD2 (6 bases). The germline CDR1 and CDR2 sequences are SNHLY and FYNNEI. Trimming left V 8 bases short and J 3 bases short, with 14 bases between. CDR3 length equals 13 residues. CDR3 amino acids: CASGLRKRYEQYF. The CDR3 coding sequence is TGTGCCAGCGGACTACGGAAGCGCTACGAGCAGTACTTC.

V gene TRBV9 combines with J gene TRBJ2-1; TRBD1 matches 9 bases. This CDR3 spans 16 amino acids. In germline, CDR1 is SGDLS, CDR2 YYNGEE. V dropped 2 bases and J dropped 5; count of bases not matched to a gene: 8. The CDR3 protein is CASSVWGQGGDNEQFF. CDR3 sequence (DNA): TGTGCCAGCAGCGTTTGGGGACAGGGTGGGGACAATGAGCAGTTCTTC.

This clone was seen only a few times. The V and J genes are TRBV9 and TRBJ1-5; weak D call: TRBD1 (6 bases). V was pared by 3 bases and J by 1 base, with 8 bases between. The germline V gene has CDR1 SGDLS and CDR2 YYNGEE. The CDR3 has 14 residues. Written as DNA, the CDR3 is TGTGCCAGCAGCGCAGGGGCCAGCAATCAGCCCCAGCATTTT. The encoded protein is CASSAGASNQPQHF.

The V call is TRBV19, the J call TRBJ2-3; the match to TRBD1 covers 11 bases. The CDR3 sequence is 17 residues long. In germline, CDR1 is LNHDA, CDR2 SQIVND (reference sequence). The junction had 17 bases not matched to a gene; V was cut back by 9 bases and J by 6 bases. DNA for the CDR3: TGTGCCAGCTTACTTTCCATCTCGGGACAGGGGGGGGATACGCAGTATTTT. Its protein product is CASLLSISGQGGDTQYF.

The chain carries TRBV6-1 and TRBJ2-5; 10 bases are a match to TRBD2. In germline, CDR1 is MNHNS, CDR2 SASEGT. CDR3 length: 15 residues. J was trimmed by 7 bases and V by 2 bases; bases with no gene match: 7. CDR3 residues: CASSEFGLAAGTQYF. CDR3 nucleotides: TGTGCCAGCAGTGAATTTGGACTAGCGGCGGGGACCCAGTACTTC.

This clone was recorded once. The rearrangement links TRBV28 to TRBJ1-5; tentative D call: TRBD1 (5 bases). The CDR3 totals 13 residues. Germline assignment: CDR1 MDHEN and CDR2 SYDVKM. Deletions cut 6 bases from V and 15 bases from J, with 21 bases between. CDR3 nucleotides: TGTGCCAGCAGGTGGCTTGGACACCCCCATTTGCATTTT. Encoded protein: CASRWLGHPHLHF.

V usage is TRBV4-1 and J usage is TRBJ2-3, with D maybe TRBD2 (5 bases). Germline V lookup: CDR1 MGHRA, CDR2 YSYEKL. The CDR3 consists of 19 residues. The V end lost 0 bases, the J end lost 5 bases, and 24 bases lay between the germline ends. The CDR3: CASSQEHVGPATEGDTQYF. DNA for the CDR3: TGCGCCAGCAGCCAAGAGCACGTGGGCCCAGCCACAGAGGGAGATACGCAGTATTTT.

Comment on this clone: At the DNA level, this CDR3 is encoded by other sequences in the same sample as well. The chain joins TRBV9 to TRBJ2-3, with 12 bases fitting TRBD2. The CDR3 contains 17 residues. With V trimmed by 3 bases and J by 2 bases, 7 bases remained unmatched. Germline CDR1 is SGDLS and CDR2 is YYNGEE. CDR3 region: CASSEGGLAGLTDTQYF. The CDR3 coding sequence is TGTGCCAGCAGCGAGGGGGGACTAGCGGGTCTCACAGATACGCAGTATTTT.

V and J are TRBV6-6 and TRBJ2-7; 7 nucleotides match TRBD1. In germline, CDR1 is MNHNY, CDR2 SVGAGI (reference sequence). This CDR3 is built from 13 residues. With V trimmed by 2 bases and J by 3 bases, 1 base remained unmatched. The CDR3 region is CASSYRQGYEQYV. CDR3 bases: TGTGCCAGCAGTTACCGACAGGGCTACGAGCAGTACGTC.

The V and J genes are TRBV6-1 and TRBJ2-7; tentatively, D is TRBD1 (5 bases). Trimming stripped 0 bases from V and 7 bases from J, with 13 bases between. The CDR3 spans 14 residues. CDR1 is MNHNS and CDR2 is SASEGT in the germline V gene. As DNA, the CDR3 is TGTGCCAGCAGTGAAGCTAGGGGTCCTTCGGAGCAGTACTTC. It codes for CASSEARGPSEQYF.

This clone was seen a single time. The chain is built from TRBV23-1 and TRBJ2-1, with 7 nucleotides matching TRBD2. TRBV23-1 has ORF status, its function being uncertain. This CDR3 is built from 13 residues. V lost 4 bases, J lost 8 bases, and 5 bases stayed unmatched. CDR3: CASSLGGDHEQFF. The DNA of the CDR3 is TGCGCCAGCAGTCTGGGAGGGGACCATGAGCAGTTCTTC.

The J gene is TRBJ1-3, the V gene TRBV7-2, with TRBD1 as a possible D gene (5 bases). There are 17 residues in the CDR3. Trimming removed 7 bases from V and 0 bases from J, with 19 bases in between. Germline V gives CDR1 SGHTA, CDR2 FQGNSA. The CDR3 bases are TGTGCCAGCACTACGGGGGTGGGCAGCAACTCTGGAAACACCATATATTTT. It codes for CASTTGVGSNSGNTIYF.

The J gene is TRBJ1-2, the V gene TRBV9; 7 nucleotides align to TRBD1. The V gene's germline CDR1 is SGDLS and CDR2 YYNGEE. V shed 0 bases and J 3 bases; nucleotides not matched to a gene: 8. CDR3 length: 16 amino acids. Written as DNA, the CDR3 is TGTGCCAGCAGCGTAGGGAGTAGGGGGCGGGACTATGGCTACACCTTC. It codes for CASSVGSRGRDYGYTF.

V is TRBV9 and J is TRBJ1-1; a possible D gene is TRBD1 (5 bases). The CDR3 is made up of 15 amino acids. The V gene lost 0 bases and the J gene lost 6 bases, with 15 bases spanning the gap. Germline assignment: CDR1 SGDLS and CDR2 YYNGEE. CDR3 sequence reads: CASSVVGGVRAEAFF. The CDR3 DNA follows: TGTGCCAGCAGCGTAGTCGGGGGGGTGAGGGCTGAAGCTTTCTTT. The full variable domain, its missing parts supplied by reference TRBV9 and TRBJ1-1, is DSGVTQTPKHLITATGQRVTLRCSPRSGDLSVYWYQQSLDQGLQFLIQYYNGEERAKGNILERFSAQQFPDLHSELNLSSLELGDSALYFCASSVVGGVRAEAFFGQGTRLTVV.

The chain joins TRBV19 to TRBJ1-1; D possibly corresponds to TRBD1 (5 bases). This CDR3 comprises 15 residues. Trimming left V 4 bases short and J 1 base short, with 13 bases between. Germline values: CDR1 LNHDA, CDR2 SQIVND (reference sequence). CDR3 DNA sequence: TGTGCCAGTAGTAATTCAGGGAGGAGGAACACTGAAGCTTTCTTT. This gives the protein CASSNSGRRNTEAFF.